What follows is one T cell receptor (beta chain) and its context. Its cognate antigen is unknown. This CDR3 is 14 amino acids long. Germline assignment: CDR1 MNHEY and CDR2 SVGEGT. Using its own MiXCR run on the PCR reads, TCRdb lists one record per CDR3 protein. The sample has around 9,700 distinct CDR3 sequences; around 63% are singletons. Time point in this sample: after preoperative PTX-NDP chemotherapy. Paclitaxel-nedaplatin chemotherapy was given to patients ahead of their surgery. The source of the sample is a study of esophageal squamous cell carcinoma under preoperative chemotherapy. Study results and caveats: Paclitaxel-nedaplatin therapy caused immediate, substantial clonotype frequency changes. Peripheral T cells showed a significant TCR diversity increase after chemotherapy, unlike tumor-infiltrating lymphocytes.

The chain recombines TRBV6-2 or TRBV6-3 with TRBJ2-5; D not resolved. The DNA end is more similar to TRBJ2-1, so the J call may be wrong. Sampling was conducted from a patient given preoperative chemotherapy. The receptor's source is a human donor with esophageal squamous cell carcinoma. The donor label of this sample is uncertain. The CDR3 coding sequence is TGTGCCAGCAGTTACTCGGTAGACTACAATGAGCAGTTCTTC. This gives the protein CASSYSVDYNEQFF.